Listed below are T cell receptor beta chains from one sample, sequenced in a study of T cell responses to AZD1222 COVID-19 vaccine. Libraries were prepared by immunoSEQ multiplex PCR; TCRdb keeps only in-frame clonotypes and omits some of them. The sample carries under 200,000 clones, 88% recorded once. This material consisted of peripheral blood, taken 28 days after the second AZD1222 dose. These receptors were obtained from an adult who received the AZD1222 COVID-19 vaccine. Each CDR3 is given with its conserved first and last residue. Fields, in order: V gene, clone size, J gene, D gene, CDR3 protein, CDR3 DNA. A D gene is named only where the DNA matches it firmly. The listing skips clone size in some rows; elsewhere it reads once, few, many or a size class.

V gene: TRBV6-5
clone size: .
J gene: TRBJ2-1
D gene: TRBD1
CDR3 protein: CASRDRDRGINEQFF
CDR3 DNA: TGTGCCAGCAGGGACCGGGACAGGGGGATCAATGAGCAGTTCTTC

V gene: TRBV19
clone size: .
J gene: TRBJ1-4
D gene: .
CDR3 protein: CARRKATNEKLFF
CDR3 DNA: TGTGCCAGGAGGAAGGCAACTAATGAAAAACTGTTTTTT

V gene: TRBV7-8
clone size: .
J gene: TRBJ1-1
D gene: TRBD1
CDR3 protein: CASSFDRGGAEAFF
CDR3 DNA: TGTGCCAGCAGCTTTGACAGGGGAGGTGCTGAAGCTTTCTTT

V gene: TRBV10-3
clone size: .
J gene: TRBJ1-4
D gene: .
CDR3 protein: CAISGERGATNEKLFF
CDR3 DNA: TGTGCCATCAGTGGGGAGAGAGGAGCAACTAATGAAAAACTGTTTTTT

V gene: TRBV9
clone size: once
J gene: TRBJ2-6
D gene: .
CDR3 protein: CASSVFPSGANVLTF
CDR3 DNA: TGTGCCAGCAGCGTATTCCCCTCTGGGGCCAACGTCCTGACTTTC

V gene: TRBV10-3
clone size: .
J gene: TRBJ1-5
D gene: .
CDR3 protein: CAISGGNQPQHF
CDR3 DNA: TGTGCCATTTCAGGGGGCAATCAGCCCCAGCATTTT

V gene: TRBV9
clone size: once
J gene: TRBJ2-5
D gene: .
CDR3 protein: CASSAHGQGTGETQYF
CDR3 DNA: TGTGCCAGCAGCGCCCATGGGCAGGGTACTGGAGAGACCCAGTACTTC

V gene: TRBV30
clone size: .
J gene: TRBJ1-5
D gene: .
CDR3 protein: CAWSAAGNQPQHF
CDR3 DNA: TGTGCCTGGAGTGCGGCTGGCAATCAGCCCCAGCATTTT

V gene: TRBV6-5
clone size: medium-sized
J gene: TRBJ1-1
D gene: TRBD1
CDR3 protein: CASRPTGVDTEAFF
CDR3 DNA: TGTGCCAGCAGACCTACAGGGGTCGACACTGAAGCTTTCTTT

V gene: TRBV4-2
clone size: .
J gene: TRBJ2-5
D gene: TRBD2
CDR3 protein: CASSQEAGTNQETQYF
CDR3 DNA: TGTGCCAGCAGCCAAGAGGCAGGGACTAACCAAGAGACCCAGTACTTC

V gene: TRBV4-2
clone size: .
J gene: TRBJ2-1
D gene: .
CDR3 protein: CASSPGGGGLNEQFF
CDR3 DNA: TGTGCCAGCAGCCCCGGGGGCGGGGGATTGAATGAGCAGTTCTTC

V gene: TRBV7-8
clone size: few
J gene: TRBJ2-7
D gene: .
CDR3 protein: CASSLQGLEQYF
CDR3 DNA: TGTGCCAGCAGCTTACAGGGCCTCGAGCAGTACTTC

V gene: TRBV5-4
clone size: .
J gene: TRBJ1-6
D gene: .
CDR3 protein: CASSAKGGADYNSPLHF
CDR3 DNA: TGTGCCAGCAGCGCTAAGGGAGGGGCTGATTATAATTCACCCCTCCACTTT

V gene: TRBV25-1
clone size: .
J gene: TRBJ1-3
D gene: .
CDR3 protein: CASSEGFLGNTIYF
CDR3 DNA: TGTGCCAGCAGCGAGGGGTTTTTAGGAAACACCATATATTTT

V gene: TRBV3-1/TRBV3-2
clone size: few
J gene: TRBJ2-2
D gene: .
CDR3 protein: CASSLLLGLASAGELFF
CDR3 DNA: TGTGCCAGCAGCCTCCTGTTGGGTCTAGCTTCCGCCGGGGAGCTGTTTTTT

V gene: TRBV5-6
clone size: .
J gene: TRBJ2-3
D gene: TRBD2
CDR3 protein: CASSSSGGALDTQYF
CDR3 DNA: TGTGCCAGCAGCTCTAGCGGGGGGGCATTGGATACGCAGTATTTT

V gene: TRBV9
clone size: once
J gene: TRBJ2-1
D gene: .
CDR3 protein: CASTRGQNNEQFF
CDR3 DNA: TGTGCCAGCACTCGAGGGCAGAACAATGAGCAGTTCTTC

V gene: TRBV29-1
clone size: .
J gene: TRBJ1-1
D gene: .
CDR3 protein: CSVVLRNTEAFF
CDR3 DNA: TGCAGCGTTGTTCTCCGGAACACTGAAGCTTTCTTT

V gene: TRBV5-5
clone size: .
J gene: TRBJ2-7
D gene: TRBD2
CDR3 protein: CASSLGGGLAGHEQYF
CDR3 DNA: TGTGCCAGCAGCTTGGGCGGGGGTCTAGCGGGGCATGAGCAGTACTTC

V gene: TRBV2
clone size: once
J gene: TRBJ1-5
D gene: .
CDR3 protein: CASTAPGQPQHF
CDR3 DNA: TGTGCCAGCACGGCTCCTGGTCAGCCCCAGCATTTT

V gene: TRBV18
clone size: once
J gene: TRBJ1-1
D gene: .
CDR3 protein: CASSPLKGEAFF
CDR3 DNA: TGTGCCAGCTCTCCCCTTAAGGGTGAAGCTTTCTTT

V gene: TRBV5-4
clone size: .
J gene: TRBJ2-7
D gene: TRBD1
CDR3 protein: CASSLGGQGYEQYF
CDR3 DNA: TGTGCCAGCAGCTTGGGGGGACAGGGATACGAGCAGTACTTC

V gene: TRBV19
clone size: .
J gene: TRBJ1-1
D gene: TRBD1
CDR3 protein: CASSIDSQWTGSLNTEAFF
CDR3 DNA: TGTGCCAGTAGTATAGATTCTCAATGGACAGGTTCTTTGAACACTGAAGCTTTCTTT

V gene: TRBV5-1
clone size: once
J gene: TRBJ1-1
D gene: .
CDR3 protein: CASSLEPELHEAFF
CDR3 DNA: TGCGCCAGCAGCTTGGAACCCGAGCTCCATGAAGCTTTCTTT

V gene: TRBV4-1
clone size: .
J gene: TRBJ2-3
D gene: .
CDR3 protein: CASTEFAAPDTQYF
CDR3 DNA: TGCGCCAGCACGGAGTTTGCGGCCCCAGATACGCAGTATTTT

V gene: TRBV5-1
clone size: once
J gene: TRBJ1-4
D gene: TRBD1
CDR3 protein: CASSFRPGTGSGEKLFF
CDR3 DNA: TGCGCCAGCAGCTTTCGTCCCGGGACAGGATCTGGTGAAAAACTGTTTTTT

V gene: TRBV10-3
clone size: .
J gene: TRBJ1-1
D gene: .
CDR3 protein: CAISDPERFGTLVEAFF
CDR3 DNA: TGTGCCATCAGTGATCCCGAGCGCTTCGGGACTTTGGTTGAAGCTTTCTTT

V gene: TRBV6-5
clone size: .
J gene: TRBJ2-7
D gene: .
CDR3 protein: CASRSPTISYEQYF
CDR3 DNA: TGTGCCAGCAGATCCCCGACAATCTCCTACGAGCAGTACTTC

V gene: TRBV5-4
clone size: .
J gene: TRBJ2-7
D gene: .
CDR3 protein: CASRLTAQGEQYF
CDR3 DNA: TGTGCCAGCAGGTTGACAGCACAGGGCGAGCAGTACTTC

V gene: TRBV27
clone size: .
J gene: TRBJ2-1
D gene: TRBD1
CDR3 protein: CASRLGQNNEQFF
CDR3 DNA: TGTGCCAGCAGGCTGGGACAGAACAATGAGCAGTTCTTC

V gene: TRBV11-3
clone size: .
J gene: TRBJ2-1
D gene: .
CDR3 protein: CASSSPGRRNEQFF
CDR3 DNA: TGTGCCAGCAGCTCCCCGGGACGTAGAAATGAGCAGTTCTTC

V gene: TRBV9
clone size: .
J gene: TRBJ2-2
D gene: TRBD2
CDR3 protein: CASSAEAGGYTGELFF
CDR3 DNA: TGTGCCAGCAGCGCAGAAGCGGGGGGTTACACCGGGGAGCTGTTTTTT

V gene: TRBV9
clone size: .
J gene: TRBJ1-2
D gene: .
CDR3 protein: CASSVGGHSSDGYTF
CDR3 DNA: TGTGCCAGCAGCGTAGGGGGGCATTCAAGCGATGGCTACACCTTC

V gene: TRBV27
clone size: .
J gene: TRBJ1-1
D gene: TRBD1
CDR3 protein: CASSYRQGGTLNTEAFF
CDR3 DNA: TGTGCCAGCAGCTACCGACAGGGAGGGACCTTGAACACTGAAGCTTTCTTT

V gene: TRBV29-1
clone size: few
J gene: TRBJ2-1
D gene: .
CDR3 protein: CSVADHKFYNEQFF
CDR3 DNA: TGCAGCGTAGCAGATCATAAATTTTACAATGAGCAGTTCTTC

V gene: TRBV6-5
clone size: .
J gene: TRBJ1-1
D gene: TRBD1
CDR3 protein: CASRGGLMNTEAFF
CDR3 DNA: TGTGCCAGCAGAGGGGGCCTCATGAACACTGAAGCTTTCTTT

V gene: TRBV6-5
clone size: few
J gene: TRBJ1-2
D gene: .
CDR3 protein: CASSQTGRYGYTF
CDR3 DNA: TGTGCCAGCAGTCAGACAGGCCGCTATGGCTACACCTTC

V gene: TRBV19
clone size: .
J gene: TRBJ1-5
D gene: .
CDR3 protein: CASSIWVDQPQHF
CDR3 DNA: TGTGCCAGTAGTATTTGGGTCGATCAGCCCCAGCATTTT

V gene: TRBV3-1/TRBV3-2
clone size: medium-sized
J gene: TRBJ2-1
D gene: TRBD2
CDR3 protein: CASSHRGGGRFEQFF
CDR3 DNA: TGTGCCAGCAGCCACCGGGGCGGGGGGCGGTTTGAGCAGTTCTTC

V gene: TRBV29-1
clone size: .
J gene: TRBJ1-2
D gene: .
CDR3 protein: CSVGQNTNYGYTF
CDR3 DNA: TGCAGCGTCGGACAGAATACTAACTATGGCTACACCTTC

V gene: TRBV29-1
clone size: .
J gene: TRBJ1-4
D gene: .
CDR3 protein: CSVAGAGSNPAEKLFF
CDR3 DNA: TGCAGCGTTGCTGGGGCAGGGAGCAACCCGGCTGAAAAACTGTTTTTT

V gene: TRBV11-2
clone size: .
J gene: TRBJ1-2
D gene: TRBD1
CDR3 protein: CASSRDRARGYTF
CDR3 DNA: TGTGCCAGCAGCCGGGACAGGGCGAGAGGCTACACCTTC

V gene: TRBV6-2/TRBV6-3
clone size: .
J gene: TRBJ2-1
D gene: .
CDR3 protein: CASSPQYNEQFF
CDR3 DNA: TGTGCCAGCAGCCCCCAGTACAATGAGCAGTTCTTC

V gene: TRBV12-3/TRBV12-4
clone size: .
J gene: TRBJ2-5
D gene: .
CDR3 protein: CASSPLPVGTQYF
CDR3 DNA: TGTGCCAGCAGCCCCCTGCCGGTGGGGACCCAGTACTTC

V gene: TRBV13
clone size: .
J gene: TRBJ2-7
D gene: .
CDR3 protein: CASSSQDYEQYF
CDR3 DNA: TGTGCCAGCAGCTCACAGGACTACGAGCAGTACTTC